This TCR beta chain was identified in a study of early T cells in non-severe SARS-CoV-2 infection. Background on the study: Sequencing input comprised bulk RNA from unsorted whole blood; chain pairing was not available.

There are a few counts of this clonotype. Molecules of cDNA were individually given unique molecular identifiers that were attached to them. TCRdb recomputed calls from the 5' RACE reads with MiXCR, one row per CDR3 protein. The sample lists around 32,000 distinct CDR3 sequences, approximately 6% seen once, with almost 6% in the top ten. This CDR3 region has 16 residues. V lost 6 bases to trimming and J lost 6 bases; unmatched junction nucleotides: 12. The germline V gene has CDR1 SEHNR and CDR2 FQNEAQ (reference sequence). The gene calls are TRBV7-9 and TRBJ2-1, with TRBD1 identical over 9 bases. The sample taken for sequencing was whole blood. The receptor was isolated from an adult who was a healthcare worker with PCR-confirmed SARS-CoV-2 infection or an uninfected control (not recorded which). Here the CDR3 reads CASSRIDGTGPNEQFF. The CDR3 DNA reads TGTGCCAGCAGTCGAATTGACGGGACAGGGCCCAATGAGCAGTTCTTC.